This TCR beta chain was identified in a study of T cell responses to AZD1222 COVID-19 vaccine. Only in-frame clones appear in the TCRdb table, and some are missing; sequencing was by immunoSEQ multiplex PCR. The sample has over 60,000 clones, 75% to 85% seen once; the top ten hold around 25%. This clone was counted once. Its antigen is undetermined. General study results and limits: Spike-specific TCR repertoires showed rising breadth and depth after two AZD1222 doses. Donors were largely white British and mainly female; clonal diversity was possibly underestimated. All repertoire sampling was performed exclusively after the peak T cell response. Only a handful of AZD1222 recipients tested seropositive at baseline.

Trimming shortened V by 7 bases and J by 6 bases, and 9 bases separated the two germline ends. CDR1 is LNHDA, CDR2 SQIVND, per germline (reference sequence). The CDR3 is made up of 11 amino acids. The sequence was obtained from an adult in good health. The V and J genes are TRBV19 and TRBJ1-2; D ambiguous. Sample: peripheral blood, taken on day 0 of MenACWY control vaccination. CDR3 residues: CASTIGNGYTF. In DNA, the CDR3 is TGTGCCAGTACCATAGGGAATGGCTACACCTTC.